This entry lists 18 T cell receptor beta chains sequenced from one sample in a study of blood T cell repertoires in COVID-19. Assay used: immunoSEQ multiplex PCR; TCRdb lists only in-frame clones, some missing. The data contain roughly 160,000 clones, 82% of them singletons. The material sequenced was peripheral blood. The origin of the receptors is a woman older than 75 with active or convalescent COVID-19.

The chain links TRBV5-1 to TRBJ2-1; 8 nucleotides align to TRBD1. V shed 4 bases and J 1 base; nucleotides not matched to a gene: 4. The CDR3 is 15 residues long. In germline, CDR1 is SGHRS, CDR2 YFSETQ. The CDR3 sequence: CASSGWTGSYNEQFF. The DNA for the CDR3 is TGCGCCAGCAGCGGTTGGACAGGGTCCTACAATGAGCAGTTCTTC.

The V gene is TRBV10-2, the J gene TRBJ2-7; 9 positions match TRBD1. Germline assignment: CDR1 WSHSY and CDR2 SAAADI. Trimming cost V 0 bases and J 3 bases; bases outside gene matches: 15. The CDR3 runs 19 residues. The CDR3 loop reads CASSESIGTGKVNDYEQYF. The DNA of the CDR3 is TGCGCCAGCAGTGAGTCGATTGGGACAGGGAAAGTTAACGACTACGAGCAGTACTTC.

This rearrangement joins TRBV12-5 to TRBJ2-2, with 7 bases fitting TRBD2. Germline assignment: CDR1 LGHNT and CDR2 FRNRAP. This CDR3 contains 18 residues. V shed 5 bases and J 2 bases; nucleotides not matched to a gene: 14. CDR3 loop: CASGPSFGGSGNTGELFF. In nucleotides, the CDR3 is TGTGCTAGTGGTCCATCTTTCGGGGGGAGTGGAAACACCGGGGAGCTGTTTTTT.

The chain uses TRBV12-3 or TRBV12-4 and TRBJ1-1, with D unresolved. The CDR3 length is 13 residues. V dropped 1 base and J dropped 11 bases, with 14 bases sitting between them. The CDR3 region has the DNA TGTGCCAGCAGTTTAGGGGCAGCCCGAGGGGCTTTCTTT. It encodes CASSLGAARGAFF.

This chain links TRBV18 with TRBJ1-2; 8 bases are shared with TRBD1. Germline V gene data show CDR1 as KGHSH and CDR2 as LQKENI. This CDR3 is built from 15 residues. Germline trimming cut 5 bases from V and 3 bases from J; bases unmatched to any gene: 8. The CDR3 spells CASSSRTGWDYGYTF. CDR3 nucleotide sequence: TGTGCCAGCTCATCTCGGACAGGGTGGGACTATGGCTACACCTTC.

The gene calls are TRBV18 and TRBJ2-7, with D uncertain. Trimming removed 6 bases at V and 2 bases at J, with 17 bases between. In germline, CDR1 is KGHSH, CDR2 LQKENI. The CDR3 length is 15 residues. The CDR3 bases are TGTGCCAGCTCCCCGAACCCCGGGTCTACCTACGAGCAGTACTTC. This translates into CASSPNPGSTYEQYF.

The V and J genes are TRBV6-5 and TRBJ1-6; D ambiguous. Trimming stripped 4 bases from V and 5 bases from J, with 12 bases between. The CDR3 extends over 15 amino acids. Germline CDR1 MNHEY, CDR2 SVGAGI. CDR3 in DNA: TGTGCCAGCAGTTCCGGGTCTCTAAATAATTCACCCCTCCACTTT. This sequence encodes CASSSGSLNNSPLHF.

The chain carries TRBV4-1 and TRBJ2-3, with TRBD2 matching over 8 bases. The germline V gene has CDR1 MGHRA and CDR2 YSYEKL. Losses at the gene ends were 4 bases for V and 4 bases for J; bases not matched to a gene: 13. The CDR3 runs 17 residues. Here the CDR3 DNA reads TGCGCCAGCAGCCGCACCGGGACGGGGGGGGAGGCAGATACGCAGTATTTT. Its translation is CASSRTGTGGEADTQYF.

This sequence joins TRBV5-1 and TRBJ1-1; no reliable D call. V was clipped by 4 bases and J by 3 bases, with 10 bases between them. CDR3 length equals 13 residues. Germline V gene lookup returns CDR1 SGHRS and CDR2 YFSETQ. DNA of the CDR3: TGCGCCAGCAGCCATAAGGAGGACACTGAAGCTTTCTTT. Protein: CASSHKEDTEAFF.

The CDR3, as DNA: TGTGCCAGCACCTGGGACAGGGTGAACACTGAAGCTTTCTTT. It translates to CASTWDRVNTEAFF. The V and J genes are TRBV6-5 and TRBJ1-1; 9 bases are shared with TRBD1. This CDR3 is 14 amino acids long. The germline CDR1 and CDR2 sequences are MNHEY and SVGAGI. V was clipped by 7 bases and J by 0 bases; unmatched bases: 3.

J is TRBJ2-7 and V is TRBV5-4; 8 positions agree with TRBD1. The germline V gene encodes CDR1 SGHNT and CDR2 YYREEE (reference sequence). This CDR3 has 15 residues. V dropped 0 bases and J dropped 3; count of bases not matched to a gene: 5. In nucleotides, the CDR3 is TGTGCCAGCAGCTTGGGTCAGGACAGGGTCTACGAGCAGTACTTC. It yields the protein CASSLGQDRVYEQYF.

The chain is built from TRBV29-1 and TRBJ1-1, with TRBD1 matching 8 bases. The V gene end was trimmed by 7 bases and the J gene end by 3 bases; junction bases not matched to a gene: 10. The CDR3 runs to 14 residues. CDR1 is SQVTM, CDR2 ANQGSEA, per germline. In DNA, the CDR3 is TGCAGCGCCCACCAGACAGGGGCTGACACTGAAGCTTTCTTT. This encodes CSAHQTGADTEAFF. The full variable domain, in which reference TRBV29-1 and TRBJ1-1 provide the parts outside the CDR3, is SAVISQKPSRDICQRGTSLTIQCQVDSQVTMMFWYRQQPGQSLTLIATANQGSEATYESGFVIDKFPISRPNLTFSTLTVSNMSPEDSSIYLCSAHQTGADTEAFFGQGTRLTVV.

The CDR3 sequence is CASSEPGGTEAFF. For the CDR3, the DNA is TGTGCCAGCAGTGAGCCGGGAGGCACTGAAGCTTTCTTT. This chain joins TRBV25-1 and TRBJ1-1; D ambiguous. V was pared by 3 bases and J by 4 bases, with 9 bases between. CDR3 length: 13 residues. Germline V gene data show CDR1 as MGHDK and CDR2 as SYGVNS.

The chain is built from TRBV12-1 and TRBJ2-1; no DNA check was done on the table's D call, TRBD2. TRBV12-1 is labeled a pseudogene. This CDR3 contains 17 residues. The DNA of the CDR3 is TGTGCCAGCAGCTTTGTAACTAGCGGGAGTTCCTACAATGAGCAGTTCTTC. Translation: CASSFVTSGSSYNEQFF.

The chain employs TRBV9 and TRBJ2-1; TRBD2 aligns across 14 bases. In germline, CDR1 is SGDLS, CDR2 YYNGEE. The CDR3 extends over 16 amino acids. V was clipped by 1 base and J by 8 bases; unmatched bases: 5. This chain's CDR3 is CASSVTGTSGRDEQFF. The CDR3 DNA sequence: TGTGCCAGCAGCGTAACCGGGACTAGCGGGAGAGATGAGCAGTTCTTC.

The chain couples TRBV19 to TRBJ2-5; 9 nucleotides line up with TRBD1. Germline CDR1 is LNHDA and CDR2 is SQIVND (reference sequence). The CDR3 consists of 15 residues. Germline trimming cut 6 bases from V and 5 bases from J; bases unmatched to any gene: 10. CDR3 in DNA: TGTGCCAGTAGCCGATCTCCGACAGGGGGGGAGACCCAGTACTTC. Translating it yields CASSRSPTGGETQYF.

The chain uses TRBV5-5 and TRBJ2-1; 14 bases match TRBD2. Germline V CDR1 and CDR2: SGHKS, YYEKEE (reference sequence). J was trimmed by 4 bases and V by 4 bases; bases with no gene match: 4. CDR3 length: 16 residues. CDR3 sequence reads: CASSLGLAGVYNEQFF. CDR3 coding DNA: TGTGCCAGCAGCCTGGGACTAGCGGGAGTTTACAATGAGCAGTTCTTC.

CDR3 residues: CASSRPGQGSYGYTF. The CDR3 DNA sequence: TGTGCCAGCAGCCGCCCGGGACAGGGGAGCTATGGCTACACCTTC. The chain combines TRBV5-4 with TRBJ1-2; 10 positions match TRBD1. V was clipped by 4 bases and J by 4 bases; unmatched bases: 7. Per germline, CDR1 SGHNT and CDR2 YYREEE (reference sequence). This CDR3 has 15 residues.